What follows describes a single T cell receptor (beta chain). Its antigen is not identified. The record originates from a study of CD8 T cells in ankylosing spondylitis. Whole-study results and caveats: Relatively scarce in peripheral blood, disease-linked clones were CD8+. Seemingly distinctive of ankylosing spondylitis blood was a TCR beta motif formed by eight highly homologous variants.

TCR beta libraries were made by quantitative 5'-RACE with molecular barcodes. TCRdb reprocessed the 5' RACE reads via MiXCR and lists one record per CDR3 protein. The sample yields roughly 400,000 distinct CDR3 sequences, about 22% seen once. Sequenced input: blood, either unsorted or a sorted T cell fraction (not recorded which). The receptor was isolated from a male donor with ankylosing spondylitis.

The CDR3 DNA sequence: TGTGCCAGCAGCTTAGGGACTAGTTTCTATGAGCAGTTCTTC. It is translated as CASSLGTSFYEQFF. V gene TRBV7-6 combines with J gene TRBJ2-1, with 7 bases fitting TRBD2. Losses at the gene ends were 1 base for V and 8 bases for J; bases not matched to a gene: 5. CDR1 is SGHVS and CDR2 is FNYEAQ in the germline V gene. This CDR3 spans 14 amino acids.